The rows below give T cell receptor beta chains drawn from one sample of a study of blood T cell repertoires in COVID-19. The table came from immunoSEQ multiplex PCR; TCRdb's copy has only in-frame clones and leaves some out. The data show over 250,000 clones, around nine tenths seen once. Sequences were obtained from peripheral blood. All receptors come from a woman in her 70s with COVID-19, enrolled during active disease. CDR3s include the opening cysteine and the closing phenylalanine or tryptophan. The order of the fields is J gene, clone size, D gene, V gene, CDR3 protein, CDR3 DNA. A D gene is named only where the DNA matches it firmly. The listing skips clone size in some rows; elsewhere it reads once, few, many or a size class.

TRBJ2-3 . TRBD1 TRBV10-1 CASSPGTGADTQYF TGCGCCAGCAGTCCCGGGACAGGGGCAGATACGCAGTATTTT
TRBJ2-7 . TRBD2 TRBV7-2 CASSFRIAGYEQYF TGTGCCAGCAGCTTCCGGATAGCGGGGTACGAGCAGTACTTC
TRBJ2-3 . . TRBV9 CASSVEEGGAVDTQYF TGTGCCAGCAGCGTAGAAGAGGGGGGGGCCGTAGATACGCAGTATTTT
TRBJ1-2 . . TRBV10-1 CASSETENYGYTF TGCGCCAGCAGTGAGACAGAAAACTATGGCTACACCTTC
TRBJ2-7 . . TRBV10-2 CASSESLVGWKYF TGCGCCAGCAGTGAGTCCTTAGTCGGGTGGAAGTACTTC
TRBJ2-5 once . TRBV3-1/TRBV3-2 CASSQGGETQYF TGTGCCAGCAGCCAAGGAGGGGAGACCCAGTACTTC
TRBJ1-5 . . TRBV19 CASTPGRGGNQPQHF TGTGCCAGTACCCCGGGGAGGGGTGGCAATCAGCCCCAGCATTTT
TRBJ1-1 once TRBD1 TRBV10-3 CAISDRTGNTEAFF TGTGCCATCAGTGATCGGACAGGGAACACTGAAGCTTTCTTT
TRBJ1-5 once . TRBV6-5 CASIANSNQPQHF TGTGCCAGCATAGCTAATAGCAATCAGCCCCAGCATTTT
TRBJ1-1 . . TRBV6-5 CASTTAGVVAEAFF TGTGCCAGCACCACCGCAGGGGTGGTAGCTGAAGCTTTCTTT
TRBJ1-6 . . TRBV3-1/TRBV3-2 CASSQTGGGFSYNSPLHF TGTGCCAGCAGCCAAACGGGGGGGGGTTTTTCCTATAATTCACCCCTCCACTTT
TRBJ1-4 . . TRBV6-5 CASSPQAGLNEKLFF TGTGCCAGCAGTCCCCAGGCAGGGCTCAATGAAAAACTGTTTTTT
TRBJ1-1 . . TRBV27 CASSLSGRNTEAFF TGTGCCAGCAGTTTATCGGGCAGGAACACTGAAGCTTTCTTT
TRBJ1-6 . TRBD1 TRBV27 CASSLDRGGSPLHF TGTGCCAGCAGTTTGGACAGGGGAGGTTCACCCCTCCACTTT
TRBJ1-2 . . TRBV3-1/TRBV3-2 CASSQGADYGYTF TGTGCCAGCAGCCAGGGGGCCGACTATGGCTACACCTTC
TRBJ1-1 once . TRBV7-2 CASSWRENTEAFF TGTGCCAGCAGCTGGAGGGAGAACACTGAAGCTTTCTTT
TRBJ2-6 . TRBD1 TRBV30 CAWSAGGFAGANVLTF TGTGCCTGGAGTGCAGGGGGCTTCGCTGGGGCCAACGTCCTGACTTTC
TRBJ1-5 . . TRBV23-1 CASTPTGGNQPQHF TGCGCCAGCACCCCGACAGGCGGCAATCAGCCCCAGCATTTT
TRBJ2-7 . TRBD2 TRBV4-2 CASSRGLAGGLDYEQYF TGTGCCAGCAGCCGCGGACTAGCGGGGGGGCTTGACTACGAGCAGTACTTC
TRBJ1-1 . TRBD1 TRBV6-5 CASSYAGTGTGAFF TGTGCCAGCAGTTACGCCGGGACAGGGACCGGAGCTTTCTTT
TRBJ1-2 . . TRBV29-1 CSVDSLGAKRYTF TGCAGCGTTGATAGTCTGGGGGCTAAGCGCTACACCTTC
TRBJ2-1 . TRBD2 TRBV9 CASSSRLAGVHNEQFF TGTGCCAGCAGCTCCCGACTAGCGGGGGTGCACAATGAGCAGTTCTTC
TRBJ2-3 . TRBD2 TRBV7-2 CASSSTSGMGDTQYF TGTGCCAGCAGCTCGACTAGCGGGATGGGGGATACGCAGTATTTT
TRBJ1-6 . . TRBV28 CASSFGVYPLHF TGTGCCAGCAGTTTCGGGGTCTACCCCCTCCACTTT
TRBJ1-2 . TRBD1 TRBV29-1 CSVGQGSNYGYTF TGCAGCGTTGGACAGGGATCTAACTATGGCTACACCTTC
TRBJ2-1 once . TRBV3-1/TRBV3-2 CASSQEQGVYNEQFF TGTGCCAGCAGCCAAGAACAAGGGGTCTACAATGAGCAGTTCTTC
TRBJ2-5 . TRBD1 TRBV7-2 CASRQGKETQYF TGTGCCAGTCGACAGGGAAAAGAGACCCAGTACTTC